The next 21 T cell receptor beta chains were all read from a single sample in a study of blood T cell repertoires in COVID-19. Generated by immunoSEQ multiplex PCR, the TCRdb table keeps only in-frame clones and is missing some. Among about 240,000 clones listed, 82% were seen once. The source material was peripheral blood. The receptors shown here come from a woman in her sixties or seventies with active or convalescent COVID-19.

The chain combines TRBV4-2 with TRBJ1-6; D gene unclear. Germline assignment: CDR1 LGHNA and CDR2 YNFKEQ. The V end lost 0 bases, the J end lost 13 bases, and 19 bases lay between the germline ends. The CDR3 length is 16 residues. The CDR3 nucleotides are TGTGCCAGCAGCCAAGATCTTGCACAGATTCCCTACCCCCTCCACTTT. Its translation is CASSQDLAQIPYPLHF.

This clone was recorded once. V usage is TRBV10-2 and J usage is TRBJ1-5; unclear D gene. The germline V gene has CDR1 WSHSY and CDR2 SAAADI. The length of the CDR3 is 13 residues. Trimming took off 2 bases at V and 6 bases at J, with 8 bases between the two ends. The CDR3 DNA follows: TGCGCCAGCAGTGAGGGTAGCGGTCAGCCCCAGCATTTT. Translation gives CASSEGSGQPQHF.

With respect to this clone: The germline gene is not matched at one end of the junction; a read error may be the cause. The chain joins TRBV5-4 to TRBJ2-7, with 16 bases identical to TRBD2. Germline loops: CDR1 SGHNT, CDR2 YYREEE (reference sequence). The CDR3 consists of 17 residues. The CDR3 coding sequence is TGTGCCCGCAGCTGGGGGGGACTAGCGGGGGGGGCCTACGAGCAGTACTTC. The encoded protein is CARSWGGLAGGAYEQYF. The whole variable domain, filled in from reference TRBV5-4 and TRBJ2-7, reads ETGVTQSPTHLIKTRGQQVTLRCSSQSGHNTVSWYQQALGQGPQFIFQYYREEENGRGNFPPRFSGLQFPNYSSELNVNALELDDSALYLCARSWGGLAGGAYEQYFGPGTRLTVT.

The gene calls are TRBV29-1 and TRBJ2-2; weak D call: TRBD1 (7 bases). Per germline, CDR1 SQVTM and CDR2 ANQGSEA. Trimming removed 6 bases at V and 3 bases at J, with 11 bases between. This CDR3 is built from 13 residues. CDR3 bases: TGCAGCGTCGGGGGACAGTACACCGGGGAGCTGTTTTTT. Its translation is CSVGGQYTGELFF.

The chain employs TRBV2 and TRBJ2-2, with TRBD1 as a possible D gene (6 bases). The CDR3 has 15 amino acids. CDR1 and CDR2 (germline): SNHLY, FYNNEI. V shed 8 bases and J shed 1 base, with 14 bases lying between them. Here the CDR3 DNA reads TGTGCCAGCGGGGGACAAAGCCTGAACACCGGGGAGCTGTTTTTT. This codes for CASGGQSLNTGELFF.

Concerning this clone itself: A junction boundary mismatches the germline segment, possibly from a read error. This chain joins TRBV7-2 and TRBJ2-5; D tentatively reads TRBD1 or TRBD2 (6 bases each). The CDR3 runs to 15 residues. Germline CDR1 reads SGHTA; CDR2 reads FQGNSA. CDR3 nucleotides: TGTGCCAGCAGCCTAGCGACAGGTTCGGGCGAGACCCAGTACTTC. This codes for CASSLATGSGETQYF.

Only one count was recorded for this clone. DNA for the CDR3: TGTGCCAGCAGTGAGTACAGGGGGAATGAAAAACTGTTTTTT. It encodes CASSEYRGNEKLFF. The chain is built from TRBV6-1 and TRBJ1-4; 8 nucleotides match TRBD1. This CDR3 has 14 residues. In germline, CDR1 is MNHNS, CDR2 SASEGT. V lost 3 bases to trimming and J lost 5 bases; unmatched junction nucleotides: 2.

The chain carries TRBV28 and TRBJ1-1; the match to TRBD1 covers 7 bases. This CDR3 region has 15 residues. With 5 bases clipped from V and 2 bases from J, the junction kept 8 bases outside the gene matches. CDR1 and CDR2 (germline): MDHEN, SYDVKM. For the CDR3, the DNA is TGTGCCAGCAGTATACCGGGACAGACAAACACTGAAGCTTTCTTT. Its translation: CASSIPGQTNTEAFF.

The V call is TRBV30, the J call TRBJ1-5, with D perhaps matching TRBD1 (5 bases). Germline assignment: CDR1 GTSNPN and CDR2 SVGIG (reference sequence). V was cut by 2 bases and J by 3 bases, with 8 bases left in between. The CDR3 contains 13 residues. CDR3 nucleotide sequence: TGTGCCTGGAGTCAGGGTAACAATCAGCCCCAGCATTTT. Encoded protein: CAWSQGNNQPQHF.

The CDR3 nucleotides read TGTGCCAGCAGCCTCGACAGGGGGACCTACAATGAGCAGTTCTTC. This encodes CASSLDRGTYNEQFF. This sequence joins TRBV5-8 and TRBJ2-1; TRBD1 agrees at 9 bases. This CDR3 contains 15 residues. Germline assignment: CDR1 SGHTS and CDR2 YDEGEE. V gave up 4 bases and J gave up 2 bases; unmatched junction bases: 4. Supplemented by reference TRBV5-8 and TRBJ2-1, the full variable domain reads EAGVTQSPTHLIKTRGQQATLRCSPISGHTSVYWYQQALGLGLQFLLWYDEGEERNRGNFPPRFSGRQFPNYSSELNVNALELEDSALYLCASSLDRGTYNEQFFGPGTRLTVL.

Worth noting for this clone: The same CDR3 can be traced to other DNA sequences in this sample. The gene calls are TRBV18 and TRBJ2-3; maybe TRBD2 (6 bases). Germline V gives CDR1 KGHSH, CDR2 LQKENI. Trimming took 2 bases from V and 2 from J, leaving 8 bases between them. The CDR3 loop spans 14 amino acids. The CDR3 sequence is CASSPGGSTDTQYF. The CDR3 DNA reads TGTGCCAGCTCACCAGGGGGGTCCACAGATACGCAGTATTTT.

V and J are TRBV29-1 and TRBJ1-5, with TRBD1 as a possible D gene (6 bases). Germline values: CDR1 SQVTM, CDR2 ANQGSEA. The V end was cut by 6 bases, the J end by 2 bases, with 11 bases between. CDR3 length: 13 amino acids. CDR3 loop: CSVGAGGNQPQHF. For the CDR3, the DNA is TGCAGCGTCGGAGCAGGGGGCAATCAGCCCCAGCATTTT.

The chain uses TRBV5-8 and TRBJ2-7; TRBD1 agrees at 10 bases. Germline V gene data show CDR1 as SGHTS and CDR2 as YDEGEE. V trimming: 2 bases; J trimming: 5 bases; junction bases outside the gene matches: 4. This CDR3 spans 14 amino acids. CDR3 nucleotide sequence: TGTGCCAGCAGCTTCCCGACAGGGGGCAACGAGCAGTACTTC. This translates into CASSFPTGGNEQYF.

CDR3: CASSDRATNEKLFF. CDR3 in DNA: TGTGCCAGCAGCGACAGGGCCACTAATGAAAAACTGTTTTTT. This chain links TRBV6-5 with TRBJ1-4, with 7 nucleotides matching TRBD1. J was trimmed by 2 bases and V by 6 bases; bases with no gene match: 3. Germline V CDR1 and CDR2: MNHEY, SVGAGI. The CDR3 consists of 14 residues.

This sequence joins TRBV19 and TRBJ2-5, with a tentative D call TRBD2 (6 bases). The CDR3 is made up of 14 amino acids. CDR1 LNHDA and CDR2 SQIVND come from the germline V gene (reference sequence). V was trimmed by 3 bases and J by 0 bases, leaving 8 bases between them. CDR3 coding DNA: TGTGCCAGTAGTATTGGGGGGAACCAAGAGACCCAGTACTTC. It translates to CASSIGGNQETQYF.

The J gene is TRBJ2-7, the V gene TRBV12-3 or TRBV12-4; 7 bases line up with TRBD1. CDR3 size: 12 residues. V shed 5 bases and J 7 bases; nucleotides not matched to a gene: 5. The DNA for the CDR3 is TGTGCCAGCAGTACAGGGGCCGGAGAGCAGTACTTC. Translation gives CASSTGAGEQYF.

The chain employs TRBV4-1 and TRBJ2-7, with TRBD2 as a possible D gene (5 bases). This CDR3 is built from 19 residues. CDR1 and CDR2 (germline): MGHRA, YSYEKL. Trimming pared 0 bases from V and 6 bases from J, leaving 27 bases between. The CDR3 region has the DNA TGCGCCAGCAGCCAAGATCCGGGGAGAGGTTCCCCCCGCTTCTCCGAGCAGTACTTC. This encodes CASSQDPGRGSPRFSEQYF.

The V gene is TRBV3-1 (or the pseudogene TRBV3-2), the J gene TRBJ1-1; D possibly corresponds to TRBD1 (5 bases). Looked up from germline, CDR1 is LGHDT and CDR2 is YNNKEL (reference sequence). Trimming took off 5 bases at V and 3 bases at J, with 16 bases between the two ends. The CDR3 contains 15 residues. Here the CDR3 DNA reads TGTGCCAGCAGCAAAATGCGGGACTCGGACACTGAAGCTTTCTTT. As protein: CASSKMRDSDTEAFF.

The rearrangement links TRBV28 to TRBJ2-7; TRBD1 might be the D (6 bases). The V and J ends lost 5 bases and 6 bases respectively, with 11 bases between them. The CDR3 totals 12 residues. Germline CDR1 is MDHEN and CDR2 is SYDVKM. CDR3 coding DNA: TGTGCCAGCAGTCCCGGACAGTTCGAGCAGTACTTC. It encodes CASSPGQFEQYF. Full variable domain (missing parts from reference TRBV28 and TRBJ2-7): DVKVTQSSRYLVKRTGEKVFLECVQDMDHENMFWYRQDPGLGLRLIYFSYDVKMKEKGDIPEGYSVSREKKERFSLILESASTNQTSMYLCASSPGQFEQYFGPGTRLTVT.

This chain links TRBV3-1 (or the pseudogene TRBV3-2) with TRBJ2-7, with TRBD1 identical over 7 bases. In germline, CDR1 is LGHDT, CDR2 YNNKEL (reference sequence). This CDR3 comprises 16 residues. Trimming at V came to 1 base and at J to 2 bases, leaving 8 bases not matched to a gene. The CDR3 nucleotides are TGTGCCAGCAGCCAAGCCCCGGACAGGTCGACCTACGAGCAGTACTTC. It specifies CASSQAPDRSTYEQYF.

V gene TRBV9 combines with J gene TRBJ2-3; unclear D gene. The CDR3 is made up of 14 amino acids. V was cut by 4 bases and J by 5 bases, with 14 bases left in between. Germline assignment: CDR1 SGDLS and CDR2 YYNGEE. The CDR3 DNA sequence: TGTGCCAGCAGCCGTCCGCTAGGCGGAGATACGCAGTATTTT. It encodes CASSRPLGGDTQYF.